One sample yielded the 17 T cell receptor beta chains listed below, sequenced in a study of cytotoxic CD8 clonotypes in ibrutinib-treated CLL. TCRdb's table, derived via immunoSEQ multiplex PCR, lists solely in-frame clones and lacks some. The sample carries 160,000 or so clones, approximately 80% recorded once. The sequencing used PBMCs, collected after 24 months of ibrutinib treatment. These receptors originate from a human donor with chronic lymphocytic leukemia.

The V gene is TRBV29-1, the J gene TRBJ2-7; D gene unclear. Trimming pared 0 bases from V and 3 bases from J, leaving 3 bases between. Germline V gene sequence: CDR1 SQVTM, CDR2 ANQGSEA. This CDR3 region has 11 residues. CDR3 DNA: TGCAGCGTTGAAGACATCTACGAGCAGTACTTC. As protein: CSVEDIYEQYF.

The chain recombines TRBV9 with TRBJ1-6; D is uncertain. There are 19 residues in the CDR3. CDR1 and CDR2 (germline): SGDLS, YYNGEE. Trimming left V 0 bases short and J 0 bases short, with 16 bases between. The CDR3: CASSVASSSFSSYNSPLHF. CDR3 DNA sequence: TGTGCCAGCAGCGTAGCTTCCAGTAGTTTCAGCTCCTATAATTCACCCCTCCACTTT.

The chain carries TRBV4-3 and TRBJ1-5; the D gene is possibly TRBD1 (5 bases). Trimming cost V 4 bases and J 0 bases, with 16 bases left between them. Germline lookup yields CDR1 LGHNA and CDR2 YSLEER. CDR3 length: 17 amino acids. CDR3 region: CASSPGGADLSNQPQHF. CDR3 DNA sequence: TGCGCCAGCAGCCCCGGTGGGGCGGACCTTAGCAATCAGCCCCAGCATTTT.

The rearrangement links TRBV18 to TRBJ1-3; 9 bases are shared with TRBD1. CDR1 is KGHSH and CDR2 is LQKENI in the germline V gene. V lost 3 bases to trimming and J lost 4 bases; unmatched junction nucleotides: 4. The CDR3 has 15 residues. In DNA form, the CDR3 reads TGTGCCAGCTCACCGGGGACAGGGCCCGGAAACACCATATATTTT. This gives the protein CASSPGTGPGNTIYF.

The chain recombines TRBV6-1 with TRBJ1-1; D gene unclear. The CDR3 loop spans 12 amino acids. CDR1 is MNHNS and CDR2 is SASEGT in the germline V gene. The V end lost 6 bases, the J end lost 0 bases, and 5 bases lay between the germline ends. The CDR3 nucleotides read TGTGCCAGCAGACGGATGAACACTGAAGCTTTCTTT. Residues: CASRRMNTEAFF.

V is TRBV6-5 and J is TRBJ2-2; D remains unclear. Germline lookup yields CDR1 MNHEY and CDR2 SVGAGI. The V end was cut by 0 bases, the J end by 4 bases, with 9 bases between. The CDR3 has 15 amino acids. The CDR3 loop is CASSYSRLTTGELFF. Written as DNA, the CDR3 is TGTGCCAGCAGTTACTCGAGACTCACCACCGGGGAGCTGTTTTTT.

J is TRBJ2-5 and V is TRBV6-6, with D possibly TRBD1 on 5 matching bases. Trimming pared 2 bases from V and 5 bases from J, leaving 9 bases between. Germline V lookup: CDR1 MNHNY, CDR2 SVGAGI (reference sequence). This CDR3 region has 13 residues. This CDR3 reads CASSYRGGETQYF. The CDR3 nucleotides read TGTGCCAGCAGTTACAGGGGTGGGGAGACCCAGTACTTC.

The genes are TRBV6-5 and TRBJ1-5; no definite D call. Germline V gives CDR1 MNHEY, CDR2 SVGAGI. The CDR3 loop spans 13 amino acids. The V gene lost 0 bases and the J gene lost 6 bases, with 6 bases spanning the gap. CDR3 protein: CASSYSSFQPQHF. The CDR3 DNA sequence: TGTGCCAGCAGTTACTCGAGTTTTCAGCCCCAGCATTTT.

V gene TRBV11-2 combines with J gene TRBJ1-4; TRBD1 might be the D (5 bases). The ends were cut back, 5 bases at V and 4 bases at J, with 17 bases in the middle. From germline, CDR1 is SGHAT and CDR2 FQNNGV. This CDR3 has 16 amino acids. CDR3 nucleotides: TGTGCCAGCAGCGCTACCCACGGGGGGATTAATGAAAAACTGTTTTTT. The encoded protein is CASSATHGGINEKLFF.

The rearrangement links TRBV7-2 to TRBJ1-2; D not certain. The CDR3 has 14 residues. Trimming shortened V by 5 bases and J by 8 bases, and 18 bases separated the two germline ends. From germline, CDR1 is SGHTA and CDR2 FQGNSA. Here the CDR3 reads CASSPAPTGSGYTF. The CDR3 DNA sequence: TGTGCCAGCAGCCCCGCTCCGACGGGGTCGGGCTACACCTTC. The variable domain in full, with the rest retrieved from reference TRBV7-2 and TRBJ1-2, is GAGVSQSPSNKVTEKGKDVELRCDPISGHTALYWYRQSLGQGLEFLIYFQGNSAPDKSGLPSDRFSAERTGGSVSTLTIQRTQQEDSAVYLCASSPAPTGSGYTFGSGTRLTVV.

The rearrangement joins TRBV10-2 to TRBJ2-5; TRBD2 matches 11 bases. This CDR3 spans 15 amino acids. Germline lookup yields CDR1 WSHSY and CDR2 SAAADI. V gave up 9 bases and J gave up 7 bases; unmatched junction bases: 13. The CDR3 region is CASEPTLAGDVTQYF. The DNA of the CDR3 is TGCGCCAGTGAGCCCACACTAGCGGGAGACGTGACCCAGTACTTC.

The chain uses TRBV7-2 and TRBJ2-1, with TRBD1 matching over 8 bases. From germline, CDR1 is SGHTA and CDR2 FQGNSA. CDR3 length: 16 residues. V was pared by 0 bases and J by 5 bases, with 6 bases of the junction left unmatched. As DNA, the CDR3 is TGTGCCAGCAGCTTAGCGCTAAACAGGGGGGACAATGAGCAGTTCTTC. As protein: CASSLALNRGDNEQFF. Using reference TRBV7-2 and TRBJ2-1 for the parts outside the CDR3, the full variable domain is GAGVSQSPSNKVTEKGKDVELRCDPISGHTALYWYRQSLGQGLEFLIYFQGNSAPDKSGLPSDRFSAERTGGSVSTLTIQRTQQEDSAVYLCASSLALNRGDNEQFFGPGTRLTVL.

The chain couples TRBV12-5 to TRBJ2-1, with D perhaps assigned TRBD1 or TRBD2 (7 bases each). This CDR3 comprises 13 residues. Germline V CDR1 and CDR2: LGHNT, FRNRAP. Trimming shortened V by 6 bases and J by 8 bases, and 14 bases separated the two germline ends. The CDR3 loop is CASGVRGRDEQFF. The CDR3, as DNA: TGTGCTAGTGGCGTCAGGGGGAGGGATGAGCAGTTCTTC. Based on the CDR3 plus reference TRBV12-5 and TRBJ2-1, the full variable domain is DARVTQTPRHKVTEMGQEVTMRCQPILGHNTVFWYRQTMMQGLELLAYFRNRAPLDDSGMPKDRFSAEMPDATLATLKIQPSEPRDSAVYFCASGVRGRDEQFFGPGTRLTVL.

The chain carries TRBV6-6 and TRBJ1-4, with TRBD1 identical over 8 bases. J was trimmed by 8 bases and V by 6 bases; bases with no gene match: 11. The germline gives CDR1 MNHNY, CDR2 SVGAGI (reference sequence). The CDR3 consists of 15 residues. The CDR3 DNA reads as TGTGCCAGCAGCCGAGCACACAGGGGGAGGGAAAAACTGTTTTTT. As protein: CASSRAHRGREKLFF.

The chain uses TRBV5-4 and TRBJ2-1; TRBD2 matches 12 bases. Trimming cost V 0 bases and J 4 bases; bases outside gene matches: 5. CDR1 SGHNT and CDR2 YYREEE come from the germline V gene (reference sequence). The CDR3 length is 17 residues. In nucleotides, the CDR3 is TGTGCCAGCAGCTTGGTGGCTAGCGGGAGGGATTACAATGAGCAGTTCTTC. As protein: CASSLVASGRDYNEQFF. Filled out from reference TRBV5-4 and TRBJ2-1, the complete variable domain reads ETGVTQSPTHLIKTRGQQVTLRCSSQSGHNTVSWYQQALGQGPQFIFQYYREEENGRGNFPPRFSGLQFPNYSSELNVNALELDDSALYLCASSLVASGRDYNEQFFGPGTRLTVL.

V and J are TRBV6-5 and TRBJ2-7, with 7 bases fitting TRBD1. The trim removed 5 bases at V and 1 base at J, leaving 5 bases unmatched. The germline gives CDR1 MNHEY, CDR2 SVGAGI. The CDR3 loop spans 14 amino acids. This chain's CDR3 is CASSAQTGSYEQYF. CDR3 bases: TGTGCCAGCAGTGCACAGACAGGGTCCTACGAGCAGTACTTC.

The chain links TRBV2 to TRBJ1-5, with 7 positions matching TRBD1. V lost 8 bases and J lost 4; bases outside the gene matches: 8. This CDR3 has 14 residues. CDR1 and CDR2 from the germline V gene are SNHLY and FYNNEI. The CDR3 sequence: CASGDSLANQPQHF. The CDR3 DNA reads TGTGCCAGCGGGGACAGCCTAGCAAATCAGCCCCAGCATTTT. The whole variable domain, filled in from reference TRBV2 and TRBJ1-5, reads EPEVTQTPSHQVTQMGQEVILRCVPISNHLYFYWYRQILGQKVEFLVSFYNNEISEKSEIFDDQFSVERPDGSNFTLKIRSTKLEDSAMYFCASGDSLANQPQHFGDGTRLSIL.